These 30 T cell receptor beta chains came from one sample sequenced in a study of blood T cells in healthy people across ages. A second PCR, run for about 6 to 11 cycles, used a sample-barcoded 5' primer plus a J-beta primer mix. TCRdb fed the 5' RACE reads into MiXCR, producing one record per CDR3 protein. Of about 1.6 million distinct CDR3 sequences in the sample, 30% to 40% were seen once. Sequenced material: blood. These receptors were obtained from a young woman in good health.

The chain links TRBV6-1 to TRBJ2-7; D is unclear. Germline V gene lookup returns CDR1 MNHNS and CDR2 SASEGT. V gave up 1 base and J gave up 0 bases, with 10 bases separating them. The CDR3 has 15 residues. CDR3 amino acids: CASSEEATISYEQYF. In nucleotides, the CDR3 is TGTGCCAGCAGTGAAGAGGCCACGATCTCCTACGAGCAGTACTTC.

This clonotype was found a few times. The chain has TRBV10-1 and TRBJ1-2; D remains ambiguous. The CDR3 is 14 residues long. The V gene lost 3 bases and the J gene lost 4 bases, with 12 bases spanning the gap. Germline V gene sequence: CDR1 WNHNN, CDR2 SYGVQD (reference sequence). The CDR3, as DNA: TGCGCCAGCAGTGAAGCCAGACACCCCTATGGCTACACCTTC. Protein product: CASSEARHPYGYTF.

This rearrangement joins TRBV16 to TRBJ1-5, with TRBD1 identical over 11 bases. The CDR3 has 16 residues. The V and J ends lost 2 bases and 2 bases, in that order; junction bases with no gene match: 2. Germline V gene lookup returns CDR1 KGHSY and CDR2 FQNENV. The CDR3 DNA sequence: TGTGCCAGCAGCCAAATGGGACAGGGGGGCAATCAGCCCCAGCATTTT. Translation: CASSQMGQGGNQPQHF.

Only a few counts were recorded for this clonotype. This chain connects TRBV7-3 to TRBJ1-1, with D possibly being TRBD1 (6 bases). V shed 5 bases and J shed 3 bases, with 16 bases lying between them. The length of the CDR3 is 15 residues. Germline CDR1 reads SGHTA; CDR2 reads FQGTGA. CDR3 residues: CASSLQGPGDTEAFF. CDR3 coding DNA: TGTGCCAGCAGCCTACAGGGACCCGGGGACACTGAAGCTTTCTTT.

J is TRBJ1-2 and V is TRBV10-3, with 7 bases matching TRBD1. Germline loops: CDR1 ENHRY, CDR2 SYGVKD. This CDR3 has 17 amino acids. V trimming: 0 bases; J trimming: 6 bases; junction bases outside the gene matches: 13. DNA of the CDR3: TGTGCCATCAGTGAGTCGAGGAGCTCAGGGGGTGGAAATGGCTACACCTTC. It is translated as CAISESRSSGGGNGYTF.

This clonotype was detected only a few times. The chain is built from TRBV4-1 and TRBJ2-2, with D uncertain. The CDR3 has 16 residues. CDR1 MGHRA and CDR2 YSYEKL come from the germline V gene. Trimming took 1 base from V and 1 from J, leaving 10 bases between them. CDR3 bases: TGCGCCAGCAGCCAAGTAGCCAGGATGAACACCGGGGAGCTGTTTTTT. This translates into CASSQVARMNTGELFF.

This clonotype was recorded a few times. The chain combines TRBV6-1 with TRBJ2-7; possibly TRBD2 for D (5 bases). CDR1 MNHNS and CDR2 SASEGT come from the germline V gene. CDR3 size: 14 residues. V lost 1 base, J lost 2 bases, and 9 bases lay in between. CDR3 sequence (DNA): TGTGCCAGCAGTGAAGTCGGGGTCACCTACGAGCAGTACTTC. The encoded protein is CASSEVGVTYEQYF.

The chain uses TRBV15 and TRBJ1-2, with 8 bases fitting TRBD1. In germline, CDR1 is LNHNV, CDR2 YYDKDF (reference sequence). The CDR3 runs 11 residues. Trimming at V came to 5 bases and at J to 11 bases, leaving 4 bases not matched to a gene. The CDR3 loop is CATSGDRQYTF. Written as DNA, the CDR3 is TGTGCCACCAGCGGGGACAGGCAGTACACCTTC.

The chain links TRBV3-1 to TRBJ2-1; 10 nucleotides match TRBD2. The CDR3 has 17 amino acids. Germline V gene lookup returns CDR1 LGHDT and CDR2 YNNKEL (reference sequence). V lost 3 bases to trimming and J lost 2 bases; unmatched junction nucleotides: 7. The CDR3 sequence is CASSHPSGSKAYNEQFF. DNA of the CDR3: TGTGCCAGCAGCCACCCTAGCGGGAGTAAAGCCTACAATGAGCAGTTCTTC.

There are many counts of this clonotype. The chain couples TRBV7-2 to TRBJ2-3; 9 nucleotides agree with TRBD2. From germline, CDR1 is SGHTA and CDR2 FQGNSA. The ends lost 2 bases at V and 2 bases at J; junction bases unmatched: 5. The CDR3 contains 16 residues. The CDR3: CASSLQAGGNTDTQYF. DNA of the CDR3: TGTGCCAGCAGCTTACAGGCGGGAGGGAACACAGATACGCAGTATTTT.

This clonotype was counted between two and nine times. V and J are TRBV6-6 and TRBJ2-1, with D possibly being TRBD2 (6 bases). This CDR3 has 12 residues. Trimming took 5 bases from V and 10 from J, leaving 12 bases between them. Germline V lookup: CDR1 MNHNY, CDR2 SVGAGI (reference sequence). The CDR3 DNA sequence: TGTGCCAGCAGTCGACTAGACGAGGAGCAGTTCTTC. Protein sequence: CASSRLDEEQFF.

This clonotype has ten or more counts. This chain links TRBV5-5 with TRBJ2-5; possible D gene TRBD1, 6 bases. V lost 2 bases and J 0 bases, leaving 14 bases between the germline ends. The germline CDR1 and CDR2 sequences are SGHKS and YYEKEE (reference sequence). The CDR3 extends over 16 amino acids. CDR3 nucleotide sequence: TGTGCCAGCAGCTTTACCGTGGACAGCTACCAAGAGACCCAGTACTTC. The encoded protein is CASSFTVDSYQETQYF. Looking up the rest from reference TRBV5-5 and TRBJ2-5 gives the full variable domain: DAGVTQSPTHLIKTRGQQVTLRCSPISGHKSVSWYQQVLGQGPQFIFQYYEKEERGRGNFPDRFSARQFPNYSSELNVNALLLGDSALYLCASSFTVDSYQETQYFGPGTRLLVL.

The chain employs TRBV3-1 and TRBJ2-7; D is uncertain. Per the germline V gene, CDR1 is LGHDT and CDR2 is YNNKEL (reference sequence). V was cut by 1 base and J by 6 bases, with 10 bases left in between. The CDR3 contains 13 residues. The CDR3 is CASSQGSRIEQYF. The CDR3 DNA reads TGTGCCAGCAGCCAAGGTTCCAGAATCGAGCAGTACTTC.

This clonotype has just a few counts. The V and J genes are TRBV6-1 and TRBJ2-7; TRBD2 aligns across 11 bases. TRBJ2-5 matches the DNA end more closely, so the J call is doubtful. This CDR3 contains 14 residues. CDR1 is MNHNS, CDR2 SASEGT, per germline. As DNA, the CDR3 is TGTGCCAGCAGGAGTAGCGGGGGGGGAGAGACCCAGTACTTC. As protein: CASRSSGGGETQYF.

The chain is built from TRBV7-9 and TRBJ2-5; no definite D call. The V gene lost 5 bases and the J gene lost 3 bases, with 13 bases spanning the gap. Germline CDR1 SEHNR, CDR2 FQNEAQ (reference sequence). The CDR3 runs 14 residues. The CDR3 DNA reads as TGTGCCAGCAGCCCAGAAGTGATAAAAGAGACCCAGTACTTC. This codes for CASSPEVIKETQYF. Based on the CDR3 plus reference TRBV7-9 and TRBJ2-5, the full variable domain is DTGVSQNPRHKITKRGQNVTFRCDPISEHNRLYWYRQTLGQGPEFLTYFQNEAQLEKSRLLSDRFSAERPKGSFSTLEIQRTEQGDSAMYLCASSPEVIKETQYFGPGTRLLVL.

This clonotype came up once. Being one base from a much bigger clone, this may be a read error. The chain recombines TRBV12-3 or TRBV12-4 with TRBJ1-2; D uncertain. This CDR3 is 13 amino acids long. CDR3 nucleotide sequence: TGTGCCGGCAGTATCCAGCCGAACTATGGCTACACCTTC. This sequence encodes CAGSIQPNYGYTF.

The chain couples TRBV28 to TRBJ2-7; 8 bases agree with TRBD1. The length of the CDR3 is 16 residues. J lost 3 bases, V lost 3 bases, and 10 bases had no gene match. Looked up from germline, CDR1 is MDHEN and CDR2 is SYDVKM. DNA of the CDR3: TGTGCCAGCAGTTTGGGTGGACAGGGAAGGTACTACGAGCAGTACTTC. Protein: CASSLGGQGRYYEQYF.

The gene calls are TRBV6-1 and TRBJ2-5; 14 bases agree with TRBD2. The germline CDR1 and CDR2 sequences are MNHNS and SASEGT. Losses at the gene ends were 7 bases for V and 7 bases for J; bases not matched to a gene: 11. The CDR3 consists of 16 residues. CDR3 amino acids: CASIIQGGLAGGTQYF. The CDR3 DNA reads TGTGCCAGCATTATACAGGGAGGACTAGCGGGAGGGACCCAGTACTTC.

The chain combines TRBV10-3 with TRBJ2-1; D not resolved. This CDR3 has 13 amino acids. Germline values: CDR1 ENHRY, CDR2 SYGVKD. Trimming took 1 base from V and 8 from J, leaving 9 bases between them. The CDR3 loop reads CAISEFTGHEQFF. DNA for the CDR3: TGTGCCATCAGTGAGTTTACCGGGCATGAGCAGTTCTTC.

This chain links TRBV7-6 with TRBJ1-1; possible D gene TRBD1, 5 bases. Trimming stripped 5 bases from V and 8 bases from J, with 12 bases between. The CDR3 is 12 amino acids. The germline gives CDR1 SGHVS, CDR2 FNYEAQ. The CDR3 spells CASSRGGSEAFF. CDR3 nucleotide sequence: TGTGCCAGCAGCCGGGGGGGGTCGGAAGCTTTCTTT.

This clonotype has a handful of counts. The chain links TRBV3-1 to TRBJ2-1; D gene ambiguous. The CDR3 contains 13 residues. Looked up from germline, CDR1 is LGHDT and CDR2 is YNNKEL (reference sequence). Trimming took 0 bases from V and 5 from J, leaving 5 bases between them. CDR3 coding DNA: TGTGCCAGCAGCCAAGATAACCACAATGAGCAGTTCTTC. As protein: CASSQDNHNEQFF.

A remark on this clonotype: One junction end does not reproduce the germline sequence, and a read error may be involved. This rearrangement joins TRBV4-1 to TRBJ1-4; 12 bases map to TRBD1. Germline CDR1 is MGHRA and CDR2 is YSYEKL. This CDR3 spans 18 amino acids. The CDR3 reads CASGQGDRGRNFDEKLFF. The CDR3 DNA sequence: TGCGCCAGCGGCCAAGGGGACAGGGGGCGGAATTTTGATGAAAAACTGTTTTTT.

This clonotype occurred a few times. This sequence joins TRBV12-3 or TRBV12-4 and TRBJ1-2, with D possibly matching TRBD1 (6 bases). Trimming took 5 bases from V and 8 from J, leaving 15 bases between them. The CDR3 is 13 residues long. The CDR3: CASSRRDTGGYTF. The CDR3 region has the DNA TGTGCCAGCAGTCGCCGGGACACCGGGGGCTACACCTTC.

The CDR3, as DNA: TGTGCCAGCAGTGAAGCGAATGTGGGAGGGAATTCACCCCTCCACTTT. This codes for CASSEANVGGNSPLHF. The chain carries TRBV6-1 and TRBJ1-6; D is ambiguous. CDR3 length: 16 amino acids. V lost 0 bases and J 7 bases, leaving 13 bases between the germline ends. Germline CDR1 reads MNHNS; CDR2 reads SASEGT.

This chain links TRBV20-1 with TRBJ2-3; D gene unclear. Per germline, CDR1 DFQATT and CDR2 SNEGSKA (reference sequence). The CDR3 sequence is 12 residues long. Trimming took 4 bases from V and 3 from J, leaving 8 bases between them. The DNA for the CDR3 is TGCAGTGCTACCCAACCAACAGATACGCAGTATTTT. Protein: CSATQPTDTQYF.

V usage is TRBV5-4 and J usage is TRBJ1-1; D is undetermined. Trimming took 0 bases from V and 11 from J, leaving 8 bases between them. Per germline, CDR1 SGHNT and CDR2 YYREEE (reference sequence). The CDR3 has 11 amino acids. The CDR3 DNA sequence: TGTGCCAGCAGCTTGGGGAGGAGGGCTTTCTTT. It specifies CASSLGRRAFF.

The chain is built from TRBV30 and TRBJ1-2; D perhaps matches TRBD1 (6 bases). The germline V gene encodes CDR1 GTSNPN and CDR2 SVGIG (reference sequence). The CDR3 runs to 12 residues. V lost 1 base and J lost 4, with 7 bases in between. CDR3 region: CAWSGGGYGYTF. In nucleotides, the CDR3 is TGTGCCTGGAGTGGAGGGGGCTATGGCTACACCTTC.

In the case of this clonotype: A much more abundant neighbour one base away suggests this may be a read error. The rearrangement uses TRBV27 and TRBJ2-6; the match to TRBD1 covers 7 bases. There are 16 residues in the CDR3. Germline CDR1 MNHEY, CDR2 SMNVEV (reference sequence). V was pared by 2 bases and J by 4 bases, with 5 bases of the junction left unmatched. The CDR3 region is CASSLPRGNGANVLTF. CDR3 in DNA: TGTGCCAGCAGTTTACCCAGGGGGAACGGGGCCAACGTCCTGACTTTC. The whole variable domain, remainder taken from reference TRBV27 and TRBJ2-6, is EAQVTQNPRYLITVTGKKLTVTCSQNMNHEYMSWYRQDPGLGLRQIYYSMNVEVTDKGDVPEGYKVSRKEKRNFPLILESPSPNQTSLYFCASSLPRGNGANVLTFGAGSRLTVL.

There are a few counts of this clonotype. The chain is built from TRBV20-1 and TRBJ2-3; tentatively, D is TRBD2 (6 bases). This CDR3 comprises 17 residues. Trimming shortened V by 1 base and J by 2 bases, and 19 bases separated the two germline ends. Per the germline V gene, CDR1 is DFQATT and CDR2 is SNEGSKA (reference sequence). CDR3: CSARGPLRESLTDTQYF. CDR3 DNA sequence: TGCAGTGCTAGAGGACCCCTCCGGGAGTCCCTCACAGATACGCAGTATTTT.

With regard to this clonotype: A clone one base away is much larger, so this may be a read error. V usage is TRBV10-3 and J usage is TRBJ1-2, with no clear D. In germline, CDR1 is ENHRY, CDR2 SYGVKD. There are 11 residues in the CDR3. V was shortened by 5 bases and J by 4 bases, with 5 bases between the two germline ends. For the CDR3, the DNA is TGTGCCATCAGTAAGGTCTATGGCTACACCTTC. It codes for CAISKVYGYTF.